This T cell receptor beta chain stems from a study of human T cells and chemical hapten exposure. Turning to the study itself: The variation in per-sample TCR yields arose mainly from small differences in pooled library volumes. Study observations and caveats: Significantly more large CDR3 similarity clusters arose among expanded TCRs than among controls.

This CDR3 comprises 16 residues. The V gene's germline CDR1 is SEHNR and CDR2 FQNEAQ (reference sequence). V lost 7 bases, J lost 3 bases, and 19 bases lay in between. Noted time point: patch test 2, 6 weeks after DPC sensitization. Treatment denoted: therapeutic diphenylcyclopropenone sensitization with weekly scalp DPC. TCRdb re-called the RACE reads through MiXCR, storing one row per CDR3 protein. This sample has about 84,000 distinct CDR3 sequences, with about 9.4% found just once. Details on this clonotype: Its matching antigen is unknown.

The TCR originated in a woman aged 50 to 60 with alopecia areata. Some clones in this sample may be carry-over from other donors' samples. The material was whole blood, obtained in connection with sensitization to the hapten diphenylcyclopropenone (DPC). The chain combines TRBV7-9 with TRBJ2-1; tentatively, D is TRBD1 (6 bases). The CDR3 DNA reads TGTGCCAGCATCCCCGCCTCGACAGGCCACTACAATGAGCAGTTCTTC. The encoded protein is CASIPASTGHYNEQFF.